The 28 T cell receptor beta chains presented below share a single source sample, sequenced in a study of response to subunit inactivated influenza vaccine. TCRdb itself ran the RT-PCR reads through MiXCR, one entry per CDR3 protein. The table has a few hundred thousand distinct CDR3 sequences, approximately 14% seen once. The input for sequencing was PBMCs from blood, taken 11 to 12 days after vaccination. These receptors came from a man in his forties or fifties who received an inactivated influenza vaccine.

V usage is TRBV18 and J usage is TRBJ1-1; D is unresolved. Germline V gene lookup returns CDR1 KGHSH and CDR2 LQKENI. The CDR3 runs to 13 residues. V was pared by 2 bases and J by 0 bases, with 4 bases between. This CDR3 reads CASSPDLNTEAFF. The CDR3 region has the DNA TGTGCCAGCTCACCAGACTTGAACACTGAAGCTTTCTTT.

This clonotype was seen more than once but under ten times. The chain uses TRBV20-1 and TRBJ1-4, with D uncertain. Germline CDR1 DFQATT, CDR2 SNEGSKA (reference sequence). CDR3 length: 13 amino acids. V was cut by 6 bases and J by 8 bases, with 16 bases left in between. The CDR3 nucleotides are TGCAGTGCCCACCCCCGGACCGCCGAAAAACTGTTTTTT. Translated, it gives CSAHPRTAEKLFF.

The chain employs TRBV20-1 and TRBJ1-1; D unclear. V was clipped by 3 bases and J by 1 base, with 6 bases between them. Looked up from germline, CDR1 is DFQATT and CDR2 is SNEGSKA (reference sequence). CDR3 size: 12 residues. This CDR3 is CSASIQNTEAFF. The DNA of the CDR3 is TGCAGTGCTAGTATACAGAACACTGAAGCTTTCTTT.

CDR3 region: CASSYDGHGGYEQYF. The CDR3 DNA reads TGTGCCAGCAGTTACGATGGACACGGGGGCTACGAGCAGTACTTC. V gene TRBV6-2 or TRBV6-3 combines with J gene TRBJ2-7; D might be TRBD2 (6 bases). CDR1 MNHEY and CDR2 SVGEGT come from the germline V gene. V was shortened by 2 bases and J by 3 bases, with 14 bases between the two germline ends. This CDR3 comprises 15 residues.

J is TRBJ1-2 and V is TRBV30; D remains unclear. The CDR3 has 11 residues. Germline V gene data show CDR1 as GTSNPN and CDR2 as SVGIG (reference sequence). Between the trimmed V and J ends, which lost 4 bases and 8 bases, there was a span of 11 bases. The CDR3 region is CAWIRNQGYTF. As DNA, the CDR3 is TGTGCCTGGATCCGTAACCAGGGCTACACCTTC.

The chain carries TRBV10-3 and TRBJ2-3; no clear D. Germline lookup yields CDR1 ENHRY and CDR2 SYGVKD. V lost 6 bases and J 2 bases, leaving 9 bases between the germline ends. This CDR3 has 13 residues. The DNA of the CDR3 is TGTGCCATCAGCCTACAATCCACAGATACGCAGTATTTT. Translation: CAISLQSTDTQYF.

Regarding this clonotype: This may arise from a read error, as a much more abundant clone is one base away. The V gene is TRBV15, the J gene TRBJ2-6, with D possibly called TRBD1 or TRBD2 (6 bases each). This CDR3 region has 19 residues. Looked up from germline, CDR1 is LNHNV and CDR2 is YYDKDF (reference sequence). Here the CDR3 DNA reads TGTGCCACCATCAGAGTTGGGGGGCGACTGGCTTTAGGGGCCAACGTCCTGACTTTC. Residues: CATIRVGGRLALGANVLTF.

This clonotype turned up a few times. V is TRBV5-1 and J is TRBJ2-5, with 7 bases aligning to TRBD1. The length of the CDR3 is 17 residues. V lost 0 bases and J lost 0; bases outside the gene matches: 8. Germline V lookup: CDR1 SGHRS, CDR2 YFSETQ. CDR3 loop: CASSLAPGQFYQETQYF. Here the CDR3 DNA reads TGCGCCAGCAGCTTGGCACCGGGACAGTTTTACCAAGAGACCCAGTACTTC.

This clonotype showed up just a few times. The rearrangement joins TRBV18 to TRBJ1-2, with D possibly being TRBD1 (6 bases). Germline V lookup: CDR1 KGHSH, CDR2 LQKENI. This CDR3 comprises 14 residues. Trimming took 3 bases from V and 2 from J, leaving 10 bases between them. The CDR3 nucleotides are TGTGCCAGCTCACCCTTAGGACAGAACTATGGCTACACCTTC. Translation: CASSPLGQNYGYTF.

This clonotype occurred a few times. V and J are TRBV5-1 and TRBJ2-3; TRBD2 aligns across 7 bases. The V gene's germline CDR1 is SGHRS and CDR2 YFSETQ. This CDR3 has 15 residues. J lost 4 bases, V lost 2 bases, and 7 bases had no gene match. In DNA, the CDR3 is TGCGCCAGCAGCTTCCGGGGGGAATTGTCAGATACGCAGTATTTT. Amino acid sequence: CASSFRGELSDTQYF.

The chain uses TRBV15 and TRBJ2-3; D is perhaps TRBD1 (5 bases). Between the trimmed V and J ends, which lost 7 bases and 8 bases, there was a span of 13 bases. Germline CDR1 LNHNV, CDR2 YYDKDF (reference sequence). CDR3 length: 12 residues. The CDR3 DNA reads TGTGCCACCATCGGACATCTCCCTACGCAGTATTTT. Translated: CATIGHLPTQYF.

The sample holds a few counts of this clonotype. The J gene is TRBJ1-6, the V gene TRBV14, with a possible D match to TRBD1 (6 bases). CDR3 length: 14 amino acids. Germline CDR1 SGHDN, CDR2 FVKESK. Trimming took off 2 bases at V and 9 bases at J, with 11 bases between the two ends. The CDR3 DNA sequence: TGTGCCAGCAGCCAAATCAGGGGCGGTTCACCCCTCCACTTT. As protein: CASSQIRGGSPLHF.

This clonotype was detected only a few times. V gene TRBV3-1 combines with J gene TRBJ2-1, with 10 bases matching TRBD1. The V and J ends lost 1 base and 6 bases, in that order; junction bases with no gene match: 3. This CDR3 comprises 15 residues. CDR1 LGHDT and CDR2 YNNKEL come from the germline V gene (reference sequence). This CDR3 is CASSQGGTGVNEQFF. The CDR3 nucleotides read TGTGCCAGCAGCCAAGGGGGGACAGGGGTCAATGAGCAGTTCTTC.

This rearrangement joins TRBV7-9 to TRBJ2-7; TRBD1 matches 7 bases. Germline-derived CDR1 and CDR2 are SEHNR and FQNEAQ (reference sequence). V dropped 5 bases and J dropped 3; count of bases not matched to a gene: 10. This CDR3 is built from 15 residues. CDR3 nucleotides: TGTGCCAGCAGCAGGGGGCCCCAAGGAAGCTACGAGCAGTACTTC. It encodes CASSRGPQGSYEQYF. Full variable domain (missing parts from reference TRBV7-9 and TRBJ2-7): DTGVSQNPRHKITKRGQNVTFRCDPISEHNRLYWYRQTLGQGPEFLTYFQNEAQLEKSRLLSDRFSAERPKGSFSTLEIQRTEQGDSAMYLCASSRGPQGSYEQYFGPGTRLTVT.

This clonotype was recorded a few times. The chain recombines TRBV20-1 with TRBJ2-5; a possible D gene is TRBD2 (6 bases). Looked up from germline, CDR1 is DFQATT and CDR2 is SNEGSKA (reference sequence). V was trimmed by 6 bases and J by 3 bases, leaving 20 bases between them. This CDR3 spans 15 amino acids. For the CDR3, the DNA is TGCAGTGCGCCCAACCTTCGCGGGGATAAAGAGACCCAGTACTTC. Its translation: CSAPNLRGDKETQYF.

This clonotype was picked up many times. The V call is TRBV29-1, the J call TRBJ1-1, with D possibly being TRBD1 (5 bases). Germline-derived CDR1 and CDR2 are SQVTM and ANQGSEA. V was pared by 4 bases and J by 9 bases, with 9 bases between. The CDR3 is made up of 10 amino acids. The CDR3 here is CSVGDVQAFF. In nucleotides, the CDR3 is TGCAGCGTTGGGGACGTACAAGCTTTCTTT.

This clonotype has only a few counts. The chain carries TRBV4-2 and TRBJ1-5; no reliable D call. Germline V gene data show CDR1 as LGHNA and CDR2 as YNFKEQ. This CDR3 is 14 amino acids long. Trimming left V 2 bases short and J 0 bases short, with 5 bases between. This CDR3 is CASSQSFSNQPQHF. The CDR3 DNA sequence: TGTGCCAGCAGCCAAAGTTTTAGCAATCAGCCCCAGCATTTT.

A word on this clonotype: At one end, the junction sequence differs from germline, possibly due to a read error. The V and J genes are TRBV20-1 and TRBJ2-7, with TRBD2 matching 12 bases. CDR1 is DFQATT and CDR2 is SNEGSKA in the germline V gene (reference sequence). CDR3 length: 18 amino acids. CDR3 nucleotides: TGCAGTGCTCTAGGGGGGACTAGCGGGTTGACGAGCTCCTACAAGCAGTACTTC. Protein: CSALGGTSGLTSSYKQYF.

The chain is built from TRBV6-1 and TRBJ2-1, with unresolved D. Trimming removed 2 bases at V and 4 bases at J, with 3 bases between. Germline V CDR1 and CDR2: MNHNS, SASEGT. The CDR3 has 12 amino acids. CDR3: CASSERYNEQFF. The CDR3 nucleotides are TGTGCCAGCAGTGAACGTTACAATGAGCAGTTCTTC.

This chain uses TRBV6-5 with TRBJ1-2; weak D call: TRBD1 (5 bases). The length of the CDR3 is 12 residues. V gave up 6 bases and J gave up 0 bases, with 5 bases separating them. The germline V gene encodes CDR1 MNHEY and CDR2 SVGAGI. Here the CDR3 DNA reads TGTGCCAGCAGGACAGCTAACTATGGCTACACCTTC. The encoded protein is CASRTANYGYTF.

The chain joins TRBV2 to TRBJ2-7; 11 bases fit TRBD2. J was trimmed by 5 bases and V by 6 bases; bases with no gene match: 9. Germline CDR1 reads SNHLY; CDR2 reads FYNNEI. The CDR3 consists of 15 residues. CDR3 residues: CASSDTSGRMNEQYF. The CDR3 DNA reads TGTGCCAGCAGCGATACTAGCGGGAGAATGAACGAGCAGTACTTC.

This clonotype has only a few counts. This chain uses TRBV7-2 with TRBJ2-5; the D is unclear. V shed 3 bases and J shed 5 bases, with 7 bases lying between them. This CDR3 is 12 amino acids long. Germline V gene sequence: CDR1 SGHTA, CDR2 FQGNSA. CDR3 protein: CASSFSKETQYF. The CDR3 nucleotides are TGTGCCAGCAGCTTTTCAAAGGAGACCCAGTACTTC. Based on the CDR3 plus reference TRBV7-2 and TRBJ2-5, the full variable domain is GAGVSQSPSNKVTEKGKDVELRCDPISGHTALYWYRQSLGQGLEFLIYFQGNSAPDKSGLPSDRFSAERTGGSVSTLTIQRTQQEDSAVYLCASSFSKETQYFGPGTRLLVL.

The V and J genes are TRBV2 and TRBJ1-4, with unresolved D. The CDR3 sequence is 13 residues long. Per germline, CDR1 SNHLY and CDR2 FYNNEI. The germline V and J ends were trimmed by 6 bases and 8 bases, with 13 bases remaining between them. CDR3 nucleotides: TGTGCCAGCAGGCCAATGTTTCAGGAAAAACTGTTTTTT. This codes for CASRPMFQEKLFF.

This clonotype was counted between two and nine times. The chain uses TRBV18 and TRBJ2-5; TRBD2 is a possible D gene (6 bases). V lost 6 bases to trimming and J lost 1 base, with 9 bases between them. The V gene's germline CDR1 is KGHSH and CDR2 LQKENI. This CDR3 spans 13 amino acids. The CDR3 DNA reads TGTGCCAGCTCGCTAGCGATCCAAGAGACCCAGTACTTC. This gives the protein CASSLAIQETQYF.

This clonotype has just a few counts. The chain combines TRBV4-1 with TRBJ2-1, with D possibly being TRBD1 (6 bases). CDR1 MGHRA and CDR2 YSYEKL come from the germline V gene. The CDR3 totals 16 residues. V was clipped by 4 bases and J by 9 bases, with 22 bases between them. The CDR3 region has the DNA TGCGCCAGCAGCCCTTCGACAGGAAAAACTGATGGTGAGCAGTTCTTC. It yields the protein CASSPSTGKTDGEQFF.

CDR3 sequence: CASSGGIPRPDSSYNEQFF. The CDR3, as DNA: TGTGCCAGCAGTGGAGGAATACCGCGACCGGACAGCTCCTACAATGAGCAGTTCTTC. This chain uses TRBV6-1 with TRBJ2-1; D may be TRBD1 (6 bases). In germline, CDR1 is MNHNS, CDR2 SASEGT. V lost 4 bases and J lost 0, with 22 bases in between. The CDR3 spans 19 residues.

The rearrangement uses TRBV6-1 and TRBJ2-3; 8 nucleotides line up with TRBD1. This CDR3 spans 14 amino acids. V lost 6 bases to trimming and J lost 5 bases; unmatched junction nucleotides: 7. The germline V gene encodes CDR1 MNHNS and CDR2 SASEGT. CDR3 DNA sequence: TGTGCCAGCAGCTTCGGACAGGGAATAGATACGCAGTATTTT. This translates into CASSFGQGIDTQYF.

The chain links TRBV7-2 to TRBJ2-3; D is undetermined. V lost 5 bases, J lost 1 base, and 16 bases lay in between. CDR1 SGHTA and CDR2 FQGNSA come from the germline V gene. The CDR3 is 16 residues long. The CDR3 DNA reads TGTGCCAGCAGCCGGGCCTCCTCGGAGCGCACAGATACGCAGTATTTT. It is translated as CASSRASSERTDTQYF.